The source of this TCR beta chain is a study of cytomegalovirus exposure and HLA in healthy donors. Study-level points and caveats: What a later analysis showed was that several of the most significant clusters appeared linked to common viral pathogens. It was 164 TCR beta chains that were listed as cytomegalovirus-associated.

Germline V gives CDR1 ENHRY, CDR2 SYGVKD. The CDR3 consists of 13 residues. Trimming left V 0 bases short and J 8 bases short, with 8 bases between. The count of this clone is one. Its target is not known. PCR primers comprised 60 Vbeta and 13 Jbeta primers. The data were produced by immunoSEQ multiplex PCR, yet TCRdb's version contains in-frame clones alone and is incomplete. The sample comprises about 230,000 clones, around 80% of which are singletons, and approximately 0.47% rests with the top ten. The chain links TRBV10-3 to TRBJ2-1; maybe TRBD2 (6 bases). The clonotype was recovered from a boy younger than 18 in good health and CMV-seronegative. Specimen: PBMCs. CDR3 in amino acids: CAISESTSYEQFF. CDR3 bases: TGTGCCATCAGTGAGTCGACTAGTTATGAGCAGTTCTTC.